The rows below give T cell receptor beta chains drawn from one sample of a study of identical twins. TCRdb recomputed calls from the 5' RACE reads with MiXCR, one row per CDR3 protein. The sample lists about 190,000 distinct CDR3 sequences, around 15% occurring once. The same sample was also used in a study of T cells expressing NK-cell markers.

Specimen: CD8+ T cells sorted from blood. Receptors were obtained from a woman in her late teens or twenties in good health. The CDR3 runs from the conserved cysteine through the conserved F or W. D genes are given only for firm matches. Rows may omit the clone size; those that give it use once, few, many or a size class.

length: 11; J: TRBJ2-1; D: .; V: TRBV30; size: few; CDR3: CAWETRNEQFF; DNA: TGTGCCTGGGAGACTCGCAATGAGCAGTTCTTC
length: 10; J: TRBJ2-7; D: .; V: TRBV7-8; size: .; CDR3: CASGPDEQYF; DNA: TGTGCCAGCGGTCCCGACGAGCAGTACTTC
length: 15; J: TRBJ2-1; D: TRBD2; V: TRBV7-9; size: .; CDR3: CASTRGGRSHNEQFF; DNA: TGTGCCAGCACGCGCGGCGGGAGATCCCACAATGAGCAGTTCTTC
length: 15; J: TRBJ2-7; D: .; V: TRBV11-2; size: .; CDR3: CASSYSRGNSYEQYF; DNA: TGTGCCAGCAGCTACTCCCGCGGAAACAGCTACGAGCAGTACTTC
length: 13; J: TRBJ2-7; D: TRBD1; V: TRBV6-5; size: few; CDR3: CASRYRGRIEQYF; DNA: TGTGCCAGCAGGTACAGGGGGCGGATCGAGCAGTACTTC
length: 17; J: TRBJ2-7; D: .; V: TRBV12-3/TRBV12-4; size: .; CDR3: CASSLAGGLLRGYEQYF; DNA: TGTGCCAGCAGTTTAGCGGGAGGACTCCTGAGGGGCTACGAGCAGTACTTC
length: 13; J: TRBJ1-1; D: .; V: TRBV6-4; size: .; CDR3: CASRQVVGTEAFF; DNA: TGTGCCAGCAGGCAGGTTGTAGGCACTGAAGCTTTCTTT
length: 15; J: TRBJ2-5; D: .; V: TRBV9; size: .; CDR3: CASSLREGVEETQYF; DNA: TGTGCCAGCAGCCTCAGGGAGGGGGTTGAAGAGACCCAGTACTTC
length: 17; J: TRBJ2-3; D: TRBD2; V: TRBV4-3; size: .; CDR3: CASSQNPGLDLTDTQYF; DNA: TGCGCCAGCAGCCAAAATCCGGGACTAGACCTCACAGATACGCAGTATTTT
length: 15; J: TRBJ1-1; D: .; V: TRBV4-1; size: .; CDR3: CASSPVQAKNTEAFF; DNA: TGCGCCAGCAGCCCTGTACAGGCCAAGAACACTGAAGCTTTCTTT
length: 12; J: TRBJ2-7; D: .; V: TRBV29-1; size: few; CDR3: CSVAGGDYEQYF; DNA: TGCAGCGTTGCGGGCGGGGACTACGAGCAGTACTTC
length: 17; J: TRBJ2-3; D: .; V: TRBV5-1; size: .; CDR3: CASSPRGGFGLADTQYF; DNA: TGCGCCAGCAGCCCCCGAGGGGGATTCGGCCTAGCAGATACGCAGTATTTT
length: 11; J: TRBJ2-4; D: .; V: TRBV9; size: .; CDR3: CASSPGNIQYF; DNA: TGTGCCAGCAGCCCAGGAAACATTCAGTACTTC
length: 15; J: TRBJ2-7; D: .; V: TRBV4-3; size: few; CDR3: CASSQDSGAPYEQYF; DNA: TGCGCCAGCAGCCAAGATTCAGGGGCTCCCTACGAGCAGTACTTC
length: 16; J: TRBJ2-3; D: .; V: TRBV4-1; size: .; CDR3: CASSQDGGTSTDTQYF; DNA: TGCGCCAGCAGCCAAGATGGCGGTACTAGCACAGATACGCAGTATTTT
length: 17; J: TRBJ2-3; D: .; V: TRBV20-1; size: few; CDR3: CSARDRWAGSSTDTQYF; DNA: TGCAGTGCTAGAGATCGATGGGCGGGGTCTAGCACAGATACGCAGTATTTT
length: 15; J: TRBJ2-7; D: TRBD2; V: TRBV5-1; size: many; CDR3: CASSVEAGVFYEQYF; DNA: TGCGCCAGCAGCGTCGAAGCGGGAGTGTTCTACGAGCAGTACTTC
length: 10; J: TRBJ2-7; D: .; V: TRBV27; size: few; CDR3: CASGNPGFFF; DNA: TGTGCCAGCGGAAACCCGGGTTTCTTCTTC
length: 17; J: TRBJ2-4; D: TRBD2; V: TRBV11-2; size: .; CDR3: CASSWTSGRGTKNIQYF; DNA: TGTGCCAGCAGCTGGACTAGCGGGAGAGGTACCAAAAACATTCAGTACTTC
length: 11; J: TRBJ2-3; D: .; V: TRBV6-6; size: few; CDR3: CASLQGDTQYF; DNA: TGTGCCAGCCTCCAAGGTGATACGCAGTATTTT
length: 14; J: TRBJ1-6; D: .; V: TRBV7-2; size: .; CDR3: CASRVLVGNSPLHF; DNA: TGTGCCAGCAGGGTCCTGGTTGGCAATTCACCCCTCCACTTT
length: 12; J: TRBJ2-1; D: .; V: TRBV27; size: once; CDR3: CASSFPRKEQFF; DNA: TGTGCCAGCAGTTTCCCTCGTAAGGAGCAGTTCTTC
length: 13; J: TRBJ2-3; D: .; V: TRBV6-4; size: .; CDR3: CASSEINGDTQYF; DNA: TGTGCCAGCAGTGAGATAAACGGAGATACGCAGTATTTT
length: 15; J: TRBJ2-1; D: TRBD2; V: TRBV6-5; size: .; CDR3: CASSYERGNYNEQFF; DNA: TGTGCCAGCAGTTACGAGCGGGGGAACTACAATGAGCAGTTCTTC
length: 12; J: TRBJ2-7; D: .; V: TRBV15; size: many; CDR3: CATSGQTYEQYF; DNA: TGTGCCACCAGCGGACAGACCTACGAGCAGTACTTC
length: 15; J: TRBJ2-1; D: .; V: TRBV12-3/TRBV12-4; size: .; CDR3: CASSPEGPGVREQFF; DNA: TGTGCCAGCAGTCCCGAGGGACCCGGGGTACGTGAGCAGTTCTTC
length: 14; J: TRBJ2-7; D: TRBD2; V: TRBV19; size: many; CDR3: CASSIGGSAYEQYF; DNA: TGTGCCAGTAGTATCGGGGGGTCGGCCTACGAGCAGTACTTC
length: 13; J: TRBJ2-3; D: .; V: TRBV6-2/TRBV6-3; size: few; CDR3: CASTGEGADTQYF; DNA: TGTGCCAGCACCGGAGAAGGGGCAGATACGCAGTATTTT
length: 16; J: TRBJ2-1; D: .; V: TRBV7-7; size: .; CDR3: CASSLGRGPSYNEQFF; DNA: TGTGCTAGCAGCTTAGGGCGGGGGCCGTCCTACAATGAGCAGTTCTTC
length: 14; J: TRBJ1-1; D: .; V: TRBV6-2/TRBV6-3; size: few; CDR3: CASSLTGMGTEAFF; DNA: TGTGCCAGCAGTTTAACAGGGATGGGCACTGAAGCTTTCTTT
length: 15; J: TRBJ2-2; D: .; V: TRBV5-1; size: many; CDR3: CASSFRERRTGELFF; DNA: TGCGCCAGCAGCTTCCGGGAGCGTAGGACCGGGGAGCTGTTTTTT
length: 13; J: TRBJ2-7; D: .; V: TRBV30; size: .; CDR3: CAWSHGGDLEQYF; DNA: TGTGCCTGGAGCCACGGAGGGGACCTCGAGCAGTACTTC
length: 16; J: TRBJ2-7; D: .; V: TRBV15; size: few; CDR3: CATSRDLGTAAYEQYF; DNA: TGTGCCACCAGCAGAGATTTGGGGACGGCAGCCTACGAGCAGTACTTC
length: 13; J: TRBJ2-3; D: .; V: TRBV29-1; size: .; CDR3: CSVDGVSTDTQYF; DNA: TGCAGCGTCGACGGGGTTAGCACAGATACGCAGTATTTT
length: 12; J: TRBJ1-1; D: .; V: TRBV29-1; size: few; CDR3: CSVAGPDTEAFF; DNA: TGCAGCGTTGCTGGTCCGGACACTGAAGCTTTCTTT
length: 14; J: TRBJ2-3; D: .; V: TRBV29-1; size: .; CDR3: CSVVVVVAEDTQYF; DNA: TGCAGCGTTGTGGTTGTGGTCGCGGAAGATACGCAGTATTTT
length: 14; J: TRBJ2-5; D: .; V: TRBV7-2; size: .; CDR3: CASSLAAETETQYF; DNA: TGTGCCAGCAGCTTAGCAGCCGAGACGGAGACCCAGTACTTC
length: 17; J: TRBJ1-6; D: .; V: TRBV5-1; size: .; CDR3: CASSLGGRIAYNSPLHF; DNA: TGCGCCAGCAGCCTTGGCGGCCGAATTGCCTATAATTCACCCCTCCACTTT
length: 15; J: TRBJ1-2; D: .; V: TRBV20-1; size: few; CDR3: CSASDARGLNYGYTF; DNA: TGCAGTGCGTCGGACGCACGTGGCCTTAACTATGGCTACACCTTC
length: 14; J: TRBJ2-7; D: .; V: TRBV4-1; size: few; CDR3: CASSQEAGMEEQYF; DNA: TGCGCCAGCAGCCAAGAAGCAGGGATGGAGGAGCAGTACTTC
length: 14; J: TRBJ2-1; D: .; V: TRBV6-5; size: .; CDR3: CASSYSPGNNEQFF; DNA: TGTGCCAGCAGTTACTCGCCAGGGAACAATGAGCAGTTCTTC
length: 12; J: TRBJ1-1; D: .; V: TRBV29-1; size: .; CDR3: CSALGENTEAFF; DNA: TGCAGCGCACTAGGGGAAAACACTGAAGCTTTCTTT
length: 16; J: TRBJ2-1; D: .; V: TRBV3-1; size: many; CDR3: CASSTSTRGSYNEQFF; DNA: TGTGCCAGCAGCACCTCCACCAGGGGTTCCTACAATGAGCAGTTCTTC
length: 14; J: TRBJ1-2; D: .; V: TRBV15; size: .; CDR3: CATSKTRRPEGYTF; DNA: TGTGCCACCAGCAAAACCAGGAGGCCGGAGGGCTACACCTTC
length: 16; J: TRBJ1-1; D: .; V: TRBV7-9; size: .; CDR3: CASSLGDGGMSTEAFF; DNA: TGTGCCAGCAGCTTAGGGGACGGGGGCATGAGCACTGAAGCTTTCTTT
length: 13; J: TRBJ2-1; D: .; V: TRBV12-5; size: few; CDR3: CASGSPRTNEQFF; DNA: TGTGCTAGTGGTTCCCCGCGGACTAATGAGCAGTTCTTC
length: 13; J: TRBJ2-5; D: .; V: TRBV7-6; size: few; CDR3: CASSPRLGETQYF; DNA: TGTGCCAGCAGCCCCCGACTAGGGGAGACCCAGTACTTC
length: 14; J: TRBJ2-1; D: TRBD2; V: TRBV20-1; size: many; CDR3: CSAPGLAGGREQFF; DNA: TGCAGTGCCCCCGGACTAGCGGGAGGGAGAGAGCAGTTCTTC
length: 17; J: TRBJ2-5; D: TRBD2; V: TRBV12-5; size: .; CDR3: CASGLALTSGSQETQYF; DNA: TGTGCTAGTGGTTTGGCGCTTACTAGCGGAAGTCAAGAGACCCAGTACTTC
length: 15; J: TRBJ1-1; D: .; V: TRBV20-1; size: few; CDR3: CSAHHSGNPNTEAFF; DNA: TGCAGTGCTCACCATTCGGGGAATCCGAACACTGAAGCTTTCTTT
length: 12; J: TRBJ2-1; D: .; V: TRBV3-1; size: few; CDR3: CASSHEARDKFF; DNA: TGTGCCAGCAGCCATGAGGCGCGGGACAAGTTCTTC
length: 15; J: TRBJ2-1; D: .; V: TRBV12-3/TRBV12-4; size: .; CDR3: CASSLSQPDLNEQFF; DNA: TGTGCCAGCAGTTTAAGTCAGCCCGACCTGAATGAGCAGTTCTTC
length: 16; J: TRBJ2-1; D: TRBD2; V: TRBV5-5; size: .; CDR3: CASSPSGAFSYNEQFF; DNA: TGTGCCAGCAGCCCTAGCGGGGCCTTCTCCTACAATGAGCAGTTCTTC
length: 22; J: TRBJ2-2; D: TRBD1; V: TRBV9; size: .; CDR3: CASSVGGQGQSGPTQYTGELFF; DNA: TGTGCCAGCAGCGTGGGGGGACAGGGACAGTCGGGACCCACCCAATACACCGGGGAGCTGTTTTTT
length: 15; J: TRBJ2-7; D: .; V: TRBV15; size: many; CDR3: CATSRDGEGINEQYF; DNA: TGTGCCACCAGCAGAGATGGCGAGGGGATCAACGAGCAGTACTTC
length: 13; J: TRBJ2-3; D: .; V: TRBV24-1; size: .; CDR3: CATSDWDEDTQYF; DNA: TGTGCCACCAGTGACTGGGACGAAGATACGCAGTATTTT
length: 12; J: TRBJ2-3; D: .; V: TRBV7-9; size: .; CDR3: CASSFLVDTQYF; DNA: TGTGCCAGCAGCTTCCTGGTGGATACGCAGTATTTT